Shown below are 13 T cell receptor beta chains from a single sample sequenced in a study of blood T cell repertoires in COVID-19. The repertoire was sequenced with immunoSEQ multiplex PCR; TCRdb's copy has only in-frame clones and lacks some. This sample has over 150,000 clones, with around 87% found just once. The specimen sequenced was peripheral blood. These receptors were taken from a man aged 55-75 years with COVID-19, enrolled during active disease.

V usage is TRBV4-2 and J usage is TRBJ2-1; tentative D call: TRBD2 (5 bases). V was shortened by 4 bases and J by 6 bases, with 19 bases between the two germline ends. The CDR3 spans 16 residues. Germline CDR1 reads LGHNA; CDR2 reads YNFKEQ. CDR3 coding DNA: TGTGCCAGCAGCCCGCATCTTTTTTTCGGGATCAATGAGCAGTTCTTC. Protein product: CASSPHLFFGINEQFF.

The chain is built from TRBV5-5 and TRBJ2-5; 9 positions match TRBD2. Germline values: CDR1 SGHKS, CDR2 YYEKEE (reference sequence). The CDR3 length is 16 residues. Trimming cost V 4 bases and J 2 bases; bases outside gene matches: 9. The CDR3 DNA reads as TGTGCCAGCAGCATTGGGCTAGCGGGATTACAAGAGACCCAGTACTTC. Its translation is CASSIGLAGLQETQYF.

This chain uses TRBV27 with TRBJ2-7; D call uncertain. V lost 2 bases and J lost 6, with 11 bases in between. Germline V gives CDR1 MNHEY, CDR2 SMNVEV (reference sequence). The CDR3 is made up of 13 amino acids. The CDR3 coding sequence is TGTGCCAGCAGTTTAAATTCCGGGTTCGAGCAGTACTTC. Amino acid sequence: CASSLNSGFEQYF.

This clone was picked up one time. This chain joins TRBV9 and TRBJ1-1; perhaps TRBD1 as D (6 bases). Deletions cut 8 bases from V and 1 base from J, with 18 bases between. Germline V gene data show CDR1 as SGDLS and CDR2 as YYNGEE. CDR3 length: 15 residues. Written as DNA, the CDR3 is TGTGCCAGTACCGGAACCGGACAGACGAACACTGAAGCTTTCTTT. It encodes CASTGTGQTNTEAFF.

J is TRBJ1-1 and V is TRBV16; TRBD1 is a possible D gene (6 bases). The CDR3 is 14 residues long. Germline assignment: CDR1 KGHSY and CDR2 FQNENV. The germline V and J ends were trimmed by 4 bases and 0 bases, with 9 bases remaining between them. The CDR3 coding sequence is TGTGCCAGCAGCCTCGGGACAATGAACACTGAAGCTTTCTTT. Translated, it gives CASSLGTMNTEAFF.

This clone was picked up a small number of times. This sequence joins TRBV2 and TRBJ2-5, with 8 bases that match TRBD1. The CDR3 runs to 13 residues. The V gene end was trimmed by 5 bases and the J gene end by 5 bases; junction bases not matched to a gene: 4. From germline, CDR1 is SNHLY and CDR2 FYNNEI. In DNA form, the CDR3 reads TGTGCCAGCAGTTTCACAGGGGGTGAGACCCAGTACTTC. Its protein product is CASSFTGGETQYF.

This clone was observed once. The genes are TRBV15 and TRBJ1-5; the D is unclear. The CDR3 length is 14 residues. Germline loops: CDR1 LNHNV, CDR2 YYDKDF (reference sequence). Trimming pared 5 bases from V and 2 bases from J, leaving 10 bases between. CDR3 in DNA: TGTGCCACCAGCGAGGAAGCGGGCAATCAGCCCCAGCATTTT. Translating gives CATSEEAGNQPQHF.

The chain is built from TRBV28 and TRBJ2-1, with 12 bases that match TRBD2. The V gene end was trimmed by 5 bases and the J gene end by 14 bases; junction bases not matched to a gene: 16. The CDR3 extends over 16 amino acids. Germline-derived CDR1 and CDR2 are MDHEN and SYDVKM. The CDR3 bases are TGTGCCAGCAGTCCCCTAGCGGGGGGGCCAACAGAGGTCGAGTTCTTC. Its protein product is CASSPLAGGPTEVEFF.

This clone was recorded only once. The chain employs TRBV4-1 and TRBJ1-2, with 7 bases aligning to TRBD1. Trimming at V came to 2 bases and at J to 6 bases, leaving 15 bases not matched to a gene. The CDR3 is 17 amino acids. CDR1 is MGHRA, CDR2 YSYEKL, per germline. In nucleotides, the CDR3 is TGCGCCAGCAGCCAATTGCACAGGGGTCCGCCTAAGAATGGCTACACCTTC. Encoded protein: CASSQLHRGPPKNGYTF.

CDR3 loop: CASSLGLAGVFDTQYF. The CDR3 DNA reads TGTGCCAGCAGCTTAGGCCTAGCGGGAGTCTTCGATACGCAGTATTTT. The chain combines TRBV7-9 with TRBJ2-3; 10 nucleotides match TRBD2. Germline assignment: CDR1 SEHNR and CDR2 FQNEAQ (reference sequence). Unmatched junction bases numbered 7, after V lost 1 base and J lost 6 bases. This CDR3 contains 16 residues.

The rearrangement uses TRBV7-8 and TRBJ1-1, with 9 bases aligning to TRBD1. With V trimmed by 2 bases and J by 4 bases, 5 bases remained unmatched. This CDR3 region has 15 residues. Per the germline V gene, CDR1 is SGHVS and CDR2 is FQNEAQ. CDR3 nucleotide sequence: TGTGCCAGCAGCTTATTAGGACAGGGGAGCACTGAAGCTTTCTTT. Amino acid sequence: CASSLLGQGSTEAFF.

The chain employs TRBV14 and TRBJ1-2; 8 nucleotides agree with TRBD1. J was trimmed by 10 bases and V by 6 bases; bases with no gene match: 10. Germline V gene data show CDR1 as SGHDN and CDR2 as FVKESK. This CDR3 is 13 amino acids long. The CDR3: CASRRTGTFDYTF. CDR3 DNA: TGTGCCAGCAGGCGGACAGGGACTTTTGACTACACCTTC.

V and J are TRBV6-1 and TRBJ1-5; tentatively, D is TRBD1 (6 bases). The V and J ends lost 1 base and 0 bases respectively, with 13 bases between them. CDR3 length: 17 amino acids. In germline, CDR1 is MNHNS, CDR2 SASEGT. This CDR3 is CASSEGDTGFSNQPQHF. In nucleotides, the CDR3 is TGTGCCAGCAGTGAAGGGGACACCGGATTTAGCAATCAGCCCCAGCATTTT.